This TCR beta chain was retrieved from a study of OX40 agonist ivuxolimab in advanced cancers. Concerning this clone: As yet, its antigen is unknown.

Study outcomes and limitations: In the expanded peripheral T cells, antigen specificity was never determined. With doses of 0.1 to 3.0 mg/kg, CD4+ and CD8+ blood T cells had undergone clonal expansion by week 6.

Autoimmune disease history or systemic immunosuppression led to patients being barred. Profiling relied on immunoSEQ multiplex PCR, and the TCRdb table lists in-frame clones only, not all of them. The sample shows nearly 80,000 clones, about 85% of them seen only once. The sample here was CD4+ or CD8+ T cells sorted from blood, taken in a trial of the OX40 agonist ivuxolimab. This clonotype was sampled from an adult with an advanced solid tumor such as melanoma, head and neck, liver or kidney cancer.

As DNA, the CDR3 is TGTGCCAGCAGCCCCGCACGGGACATCGGGGAGCTGTTTTTT. The encoded protein is CASSPARDIGELFF. The rearrangement links TRBV11-1 to TRBJ2-2, with TRBD1 as a possible D gene (6 bases). Germline lookup yields CDR1 SGHAT and CDR2 FQDESV (reference sequence). The CDR3 contains 14 residues. V lost 5 bases, J lost 7 bases, and 14 bases lay in between. Full variable domain (outside the CDR3, taken from reference TRBV11-1 and TRBJ2-2): EAEVAQSPRYKITEKSQAVAFWCDPISGHATLYWYRQILGQGPELLVQFQDESVVDDSQLPKDRFSAERLKGVDSTLKIQPAELGDSAMYLCASSPARDIGELFFGEGSRLTVL.